Each of the 20 T cell receptor beta chains below was sequenced from the same sample in a study of blood T cell repertoires in COVID-19. Sequencing was performed with immunoSEQ multiplex PCR; in TCRdb, only in-frame clones are kept and a portion is missing. The sample consists of 70,000 to 75,000 clones, roughly 76% of them appearing once. Sequencing was done on a sample of peripheral blood. The receptors here all came from a woman between 65 and 79 years old with acute or convalescent COVID-19.

The rearrangement joins TRBV28 to TRBJ2-5; D not resolved. Germline V lookup: CDR1 MDHEN, CDR2 SYDVKM. V lost 7 bases to trimming and J lost 5 bases, with 11 bases between them. The CDR3 spans 12 residues. The CDR3 region has the DNA TGTGCCAGCACGCCAGGATCGGAGACCCAGTACTTC. Translated, it gives CASTPGSETQYF.

The J gene is TRBJ2-1, the V gene TRBV7-3, with 8 positions matching TRBD2. J lost 4 bases, V lost 2 bases, and 10 bases had no gene match. In germline, CDR1 is SGHTA, CDR2 FQGTGA. The CDR3 length is 17 residues. The CDR3 DNA reads as TGTGCCAGCAGCTTATTTGGAACACTAGCGGATTACAATGAGCAGTTCTTC. This gives the protein CASSLFGTLADYNEQFF.

This chain connects TRBV15 to TRBJ1-1; 9 bases are shared with TRBD1. This CDR3 is built from 15 residues. Looked up from germline, CDR1 is LNHNV and CDR2 is YYDKDF (reference sequence). Germline trimming cut 0 bases from V and 6 bases from J; bases unmatched to any gene: 5. CDR3 in amino acids: CATSRDRQGVSEAFF. For the CDR3, the DNA is TGTGCCACCAGCAGAGATCGACAGGGGGTATCTGAAGCTTTCTTT.

This rearrangement joins TRBV4-2 to TRBJ2-1; tentative D call: TRBD1 (6 bases). This CDR3 spans 16 amino acids. V lost 4 bases, J lost 0 bases, and 13 bases lay in between. Germline CDR1 LGHNA, CDR2 YNFKEQ. CDR3 nucleotide sequence: TGTGCCAGCAGCCCCCAGGGGATCGGCTCCTACAATGAGCAGTTCTTC. This translates into CASSPQGIGSYNEQFF.

There are a few counts of this clone. The same CDR3 arises from other DNA sequences in this sample as well. The chain recombines TRBV10-1 with TRBJ2-7; TRBD2 matches 13 bases. Germline trimming cut 4 bases from V and 5 bases from J; bases unmatched to any gene: 14. The CDR3 totals 18 residues. CDR1 is WNHNN and CDR2 is SYGVQD in the germline V gene (reference sequence). The CDR3 sequence is CASSGQAVGLAGWNEQYF. In DNA, the CDR3 is TGCGCCAGCAGTGGACAGGCGGTGGGACTAGCGGGATGGAACGAGCAGTACTTC.

This chain uses TRBV28 with TRBJ2-3, with 12 bases matching TRBD2. Germline V CDR1 and CDR2: MDHEN, SYDVKM. V was pared by 2 bases and J by 5 bases, with 5 bases of the junction left unmatched. The CDR3 extends over 16 amino acids. CDR3 nucleotides: TGTGCCAGCAGTTTACCGGGACTAGCGGGTATAGATACGCAGTATTTT. This translates into CASSLPGLAGIDTQYF.

The V gene is TRBV11-3, the J gene TRBJ2-2, with 12 bases lining up with TRBD2. The CDR3 length is 20 residues. Germline CDR1 is SGHNT and CDR2 is YENEEA. The junction had 16 bases not matched to a gene; V was cut back by 3 bases and J by 5 bases. CDR3: CASSFSLPLAGGLGTGELFF. The CDR3, as DNA: TGTGCCAGCAGCTTCTCCCTGCCACTAGCGGGAGGCCTGGGTACCGGGGAGCTGTTTTTT.

The table lists this clone with a count of one. The CDR3: CASSSTLSGTGELFF. The CDR3, as DNA: TGTGCCAGCAGCTCCACCCTGAGCGGGACCGGGGAGCTGTTTTTT. The V and J genes are TRBV7-3 and TRBJ2-2, with D possibly being TRBD2 (6 bases). Trimming removed 4 bases from V and 5 bases from J, with 14 bases in between. This CDR3 comprises 15 residues. Germline V gene sequence: CDR1 SGHTA, CDR2 FQGTGA.

This clone was seen more than once but under ten times. In DNA, the CDR3 is TGTGCCAGCTCCCCGGGAACCCAAGAGACCCAGTACTTC. This gives the protein CASSPGTQETQYF. The genes are TRBV18 and TRBJ2-5; the D gene is possibly TRBD2 (5 bases). Trimming removed 6 bases from V and 1 base from J, with 9 bases in between. The CDR3 consists of 13 residues. The V gene's germline CDR1 is KGHSH and CDR2 LQKENI.

The V and J genes are TRBV11-3 and TRBJ1-1; D is possibly TRBD1 (5 bases). CDR1 is SGHNT and CDR2 is YENEEA in the germline V gene. This CDR3 comprises 14 residues. V was shortened by 1 base and J by 2 bases, with 8 bases between the two germline ends. The CDR3 reads CASSLAGPNTEAFF. DNA of the CDR3: TGTGCCAGCAGCTTAGCAGGGCCTAACACTGAAGCTTTCTTT.

V and J are TRBV7-5 and TRBJ1-2. TRBV7-5 is termed a pseudogene. The CDR3 has 16 amino acids. The CDR3, as DNA: TGTGTCAGAAGGTTAGGTGTTACACGGGTTTCCTATGGCTACACCTTC. This encodes CVRRLGVTRVSYGYTF.

The CDR3 loop reads CASGRGVWNISYTF. For the CDR3, the DNA is TGTGCCAGCGGCAGGGGAGTATGGAATATTAGCTACACCTTC. This chain links TRBV28 with TRBJ1-2; possibly TRBD1 for D (6 bases). The germline V gene encodes CDR1 MDHEN and CDR2 SYDVKM. This CDR3 spans 14 amino acids. The germline V and J ends were trimmed by 8 bases and 9 bases, with 22 bases remaining between them.

The chain couples TRBV28 to TRBJ1-2; tentative D call: TRBD1 (5 bases). This CDR3 contains 14 residues. V lost 4 bases to trimming and J lost 4 bases, with 13 bases between them. Germline CDR1 and CDR2: MDHEN and SYDVKM. The CDR3 DNA reads TGTGCCAGCAGTTCGGGGGGGTTGGGCTATGGCTACACCTTC. The encoded protein is CASSSGGLGYGYTF.

This chain joins TRBV20-1 and TRBJ2-7, with D hard to call. The CDR3 is made up of 13 amino acids. The germline V and J ends were trimmed by 6 bases and 3 bases, with 15 bases remaining between them. Germline V gene data show CDR1 as DFQATT and CDR2 as SNEGSKA (reference sequence). Here the CDR3 reads CSASPPPYYEQYF. CDR3 DNA: TGCAGTGCCAGTCCACCCCCCTACTACGAGCAGTACTTC.

The gene calls are TRBV14 and TRBJ2-5; D is perhaps TRBD2 (6 bases). Germline CDR1 is SGHDN and CDR2 is FVKESK. This CDR3 region has 16 residues. Trimming shortened V by 1 base and J by 6 bases, and 18 bases separated the two germline ends. The CDR3 sequence: CASSQAITRGGKTQYF. CDR3 DNA: TGTGCCAGCAGCCAAGCAATCACGCGGGGTGGGAAGACCCAGTACTTC. Looking up the rest from reference TRBV14 and TRBJ2-5 gives the full variable domain: EAGVTQFPSHSVIEKGQTVTLRCDPISGHDNLYWYRRVMGKEIKFLLHFVKESKQDESGMPNNRFLAERTGGTYSTLKVQPAELEDSGVYFCASSQAITRGGKTQYFGPGTRLLVL.

The CDR3 DNA reads TGTGCCAGCAGCGTAGATACAGGGTCCTTCTCTGGAAACACCATATATTTT. Translated, it gives CASSVDTGSFSGNTIYF. The chain has TRBV9 and TRBJ1-3, with D tentatively TRBD1 (6 bases). Germline CDR1 SGDLS, CDR2 YYNGEE. V was shortened by 0 bases and J by 0 bases, with 13 bases between the two germline ends. The CDR3 runs to 17 residues.

This clone has more than one count but fewer than ten. The CDR3 DNA reads as TGTGCCAGCAGAGGGGACTACGGGAGCAATCAGCCCCAGCATTTT. Amino acid sequence: CASRGDYGSNQPQHF. This chain links TRBV6-5 with TRBJ1-5, with D perhaps TRBD1 (5 bases). Per the germline V gene, CDR1 is MNHEY and CDR2 is SVGAGI. The CDR3 runs to 15 residues. V lost 6 bases and J lost 1, with 13 bases in between.

The V gene is TRBV18, the J gene TRBJ1-4; 8 positions agree with TRBD1. CDR1 is KGHSH, CDR2 LQKENI, per germline. V gave up 6 bases and J gave up 4 bases; unmatched junction bases: 10. There are 16 residues in the CDR3. The CDR3 sequence is CASSHQGGQGNEKLFF. CDR3 nucleotide sequence: TGTGCCAGCTCTCACCAAGGCGGACAGGGTAATGAAAAACTGTTTTTT. Full variable domain (rest looked up from reference TRBV18 and TRBJ1-4): NAGVMQNPRHLVRRRGQEARLRCSPMKGHSHVYWYRQLPEEGLKFMVYLQKENIIDESGMPKERFSAEFPKEGPSILRIQQVVRGDSAAYFCASSHQGGQGNEKLFFGSGTQLSVL.

This rearrangement joins TRBV12-3 or TRBV12-4 to TRBJ1-6; D gene ambiguous. Trimming left V 5 bases short and J 8 bases short, with 7 bases between. The CDR3 has 12 amino acids. The CDR3 here is CASSGGDSPLHF. CDR3 DNA sequence: TGTGCCAGCAGTGGCGGGGATTCACCCCTCCACTTT.

A single count supports this clone. The CDR3 region has the DNA TGTGCCAGCAGCTCGCACAGGTCCGGGGAGCTGTTTTTT. It is translated as CASSSHRSGELFF. The rearrangement links TRBV7-3 to TRBJ2-2, with D possibly TRBD1 on 5 matching bases. V was cut by 4 bases and J by 6 bases, with 9 bases left in between. Germline V lookup: CDR1 SGHTA, CDR2 FQGTGA. The CDR3 has 13 amino acids.